This entry features one T cell receptor (beta chain) sequence. There was relapse after autologous stem cell transplantation in every patient, and there was variation in brentuximab vedotin exposure. The data were taken from a study of PD-1 blockade in classical Hodgkin lymphoma. TCRdb's table, derived via immunoSEQ multiplex PCR, lists solely in-frame clones and lacks some. The data contain approximately 6,700 clones, roughly 71% of them singletons. V dropped 5 bases and J dropped 4 bases, with 12 bases sitting between them. CDR3 length equals 13 residues. Germline loops: CDR1 MNHNS, CDR2 SASEGT. This chain joins TRBV6-1 and TRBJ2-7; D perhaps matches TRBD2 (7 bases). The source is a human donor with classical Hodgkin lymphoma. The sequencing here drew on peripheral blood mononuclear cells (PBMCs), taken before the second cycle of nivolumab. CDR3 in amino acids: CASSRGAFYEQYF. The DNA for the CDR3 is TGTGCCAGCAGTCGGGGGGCTTTTTACGAGCAGTACTTC.